What follows are 4 T cell receptor beta chains derived from one specimen sequenced in a study of CXCR3-negative and CXCR3-positive naive CD8 T cells. Regarding the study as a whole: When CXCR3-positive naive cells were set against CXCR3-negative naive cells, the former had more hydrophobic TRB CDR3s.

Their recognized antigens are unknown. Carrying UMI labels, the TRB cDNA libraries were prepared through 5' RACE. TCRdb reprocessed the 5' RACE reads, keeping one entry per CDR3 protein, no DNA. The listing contains around 130,000 distinct CDR3 sequences. The source material was naive CXCR3+ CD8+ T cells from blood. Noted subset: CD45RO-CCR7+CD27+CD95- naive CD8+ T cells expressing CXCR3 (TNR3+). These receptors came from a human donor in good health. Some clones in this sample may be carry-over from other donors' samples.

V gene TRBV5-1 combines with J gene TRBJ2-2; TCRdb's D call, TRBD2, is unchecked because there is no DNA. Germline V gives CDR1 SGHRS, CDR2 YFSETQ. The CDR3 has 14 amino acids. The CDR3 sequence: CASSFGAGTGELFF. The full variable domain, its missing parts supplied by reference TRBV5-1 and TRBJ2-2, is KAGVTQTPRYLIKTRGQQVTLSCSPISGHRSVSWYQQTPGQGLQFLFEYFSETQRNKGNFPGRFSGRQFSNSRSEMNVSTLELGDSALYLCASSFGAGTGELFFGEGSRLTVL.

The chain recombines TRBV28 with TRBJ2-2; the D gene TCRdb calls, TRBD1, cannot be checked with no DNA. Germline V gene sequence: CDR1 MDHEN, CDR2 SYDVKM. The CDR3 extends over 15 amino acids. CDR3 sequence: CASSLLGEYTGELFF. The whole variable domain, filled in from reference TRBV28 and TRBJ2-2, reads DVKVTQSSRYLVKRTGEKVFLECVQDMDHENMFWYRQDPGLGLRLIYFSYDVKMKEKGDIPEGYSVSREKKERFSLILESASTNQTSMYLCASSLLGEYTGELFFGEGSRLTVL.

The rearrangement joins TRBV28 to TRBJ1-3; TCRdb indicates TRBD1, and absent DNA this call remains unverified. CDR1 MDHEN and CDR2 SYDVKM come from the germline V gene. This CDR3 contains 15 residues. CDR3 loop: CASSPDRDSGNTIYF.

The gene calls are TRBV10-2 and TRBJ2-7; as DNA is missing, the TRBD2 call by TCRdb cannot be tested. Germline loops: CDR1 WSHSY, CDR2 SAAADI. The CDR3 consists of 14 residues. Here the CDR3 reads CASSLTGLSYEQYF.